This entry features one TCR beta chain sequence. This record comes from a study of blood T cell repertoires in COVID-19. Overall study: Samples came from the United States, Italy and Spain, spanning acute and convalescent COVID-19. T cells, B-cell-depleted T cells, or PBMCs provided the cDNA or gDNA that served as material.

Trimming removed 3 bases at V and 3 bases at J, with 10 bases between. Germline assignment: CDR1 SGHNT and CDR2 YYREEE (reference sequence). The CDR3 runs 15 residues. Original methodology: From reference gene primer amplification, estimates of nucleated cell counts were derived. The protocol was immunoSEQ multiplex PCR, while the TCRdb copy is restricted to in-frame clones and leaves out a portion. That table gives V, J and clone size, and the DNA gave D and trimming. Counted here are 150,000 or so clones, 90% to 95% occurring once; the ten biggest clones make up just under 2%. Enrollment of patients from Seattle took place during active infection, with longitudinal follow-up.

V usage is TRBV5-4 and J usage is TRBJ2-6; a weak D match, TRBD1 (5 bases). This TCR derives from a woman aged 55-70 years with COVID-19, enrolled during active disease. Sample: peripheral blood. CDR3 protein: CASSSQVFGANVLTF. As DNA, the CDR3 is TGTGCCAGCAGCTCACAGGTCTTTGGGGCCAACGTCCTGACTTTC.